The present entry profiles one T cell receptor beta chain with its context. Its antigen is still unknown. The repertoire was sequenced with immunoSEQ multiplex PCR; TCRdb's copy has only in-frame clones and lacks some. The sample shows around 71,000 clones, roughly 85% of them seen only once. From germline, CDR1 is LNHDA and CDR2 SQIVND (reference sequence). The CDR3 consists of 14 residues. V was shortened by 6 bases and J by 0 bases, with 11 bases between the two germline ends. This entry is derived from a study of T cell responses to AZD1222 COVID-19 vaccine. Findings of the study overall: All repertoire sampling was performed exclusively after the peak T cell response. Donors in the cohort were predominantly white British and more often female, and clonal diversity was possibly underestimated. Two AZD1222 doses significantly raised spike-specific TCR breadth and depth over controls.

The starting material was peripheral blood, obtained on day 0 of AZD1222 vaccination. V usage is TRBV19 and J usage is TRBJ1-1; unclear D gene. The receptor comes from an adult in good health. The CDR3, as DNA: TGTGCCAGTAGCGAGGGAAGCATGAACACTGAAGCTTTCTTT. It encodes CASSEGSMNTEAFF. Together with reference TRBV19 and TRBJ1-1, the CDR3 gives the full variable domain: DGGITQSPKYLFRKEGQNVTLSCEQNLNHDAMYWYRQDPGQGLRLIYYSQIVNDFQKGDIAEGYSVSREKKESFPLTVTSAQKNPTAFYLCASSEGSMNTEAFFGQGTRLTVV.